The clone carrying this TCR beta chain was counted a few times. Its antigen is still unknown. Use of 60 Vbeta and 13 Jbeta primers characterized the PCR. Assay used: immunoSEQ multiplex PCR; TCRdb lists only in-frame clones, some missing. This table holds some 99,000 clones, just under 70% found once. This sample was taken from a study of cytomegalovirus exposure and HLA in healthy donors. Study-level background: One earlier analysis, a look at 150 million to 200 million T cells, found roughly 110 million unique TCR beta sequences. The study, taken as a whole, reports: The study reported that TCR beta sequences accurately predicted HLA-A and HLA-B alleles in most subjects.

Looked up from germline, CDR1 is SGHDN and CDR2 is FVKESK. Trimming cost V 0 bases and J 5 bases; bases outside gene matches: 7. The CDR3 totals 16 residues. V gene TRBV14 combines with J gene TRBJ2-5, with 9 nucleotides matching TRBD1. The specimen sequenced was PBMCs. The sequence was collected from a woman between 70 and 85 years old in good health and CMV-seropositive. The CDR3 reads CASSQEDRGVMETQYF. Here the CDR3 DNA reads TGTGCCAGCAGCCAAGAGGACAGGGGTGTTATGGAGACCCAGTACTTC. Combining the CDR3 with reference TRBV14 and TRBJ2-5 gives the whole variable domain EAGVTQFPSHSVIEKGQTVTLRCDPISGHDNLYWYRRVMGKEIKFLLHFVKESKQDESGMPNNRFLAERTGGTYSTLKVQPAELEDSGVYFCASSQEDRGVMETQYFGPGTRLLVL.